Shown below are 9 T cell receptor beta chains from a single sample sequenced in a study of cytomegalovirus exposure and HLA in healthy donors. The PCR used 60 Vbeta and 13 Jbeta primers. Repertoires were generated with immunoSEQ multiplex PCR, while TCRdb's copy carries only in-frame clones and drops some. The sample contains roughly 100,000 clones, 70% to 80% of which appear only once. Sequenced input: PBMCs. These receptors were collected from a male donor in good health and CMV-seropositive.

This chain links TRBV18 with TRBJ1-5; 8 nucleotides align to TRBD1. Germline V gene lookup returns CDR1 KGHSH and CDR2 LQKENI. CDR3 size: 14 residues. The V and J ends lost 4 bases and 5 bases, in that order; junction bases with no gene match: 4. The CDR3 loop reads CASSRQGADQPQHF. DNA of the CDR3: TGTGCCAGCTCACGCCAGGGGGCCGATCAGCCCCAGCATTTT.

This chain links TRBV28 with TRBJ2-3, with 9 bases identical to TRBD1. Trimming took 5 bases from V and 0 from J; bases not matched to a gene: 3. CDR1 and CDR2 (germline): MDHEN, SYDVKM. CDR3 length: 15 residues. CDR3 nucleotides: TGTGCCAGCAGTCCTGGGACAGGGAGCACAGATACGCAGTATTTT. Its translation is CASSPGTGSTDTQYF.

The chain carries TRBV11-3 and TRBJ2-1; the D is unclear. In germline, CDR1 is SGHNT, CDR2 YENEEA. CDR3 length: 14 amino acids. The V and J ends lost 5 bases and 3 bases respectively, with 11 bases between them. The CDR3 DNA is TGTGCCAGCAGCCAGACGGGTTTCTACAATGAGCAGTTCTTC. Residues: CASSQTGFYNEQFF.

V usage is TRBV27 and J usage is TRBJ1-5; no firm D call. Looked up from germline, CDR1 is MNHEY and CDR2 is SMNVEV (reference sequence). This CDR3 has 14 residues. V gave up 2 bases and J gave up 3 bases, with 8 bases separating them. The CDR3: CASSLAGNNQPQHF. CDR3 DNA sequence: TGTGCCAGCAGTTTAGCAGGAAACAATCAGCCCCAGCATTTT.

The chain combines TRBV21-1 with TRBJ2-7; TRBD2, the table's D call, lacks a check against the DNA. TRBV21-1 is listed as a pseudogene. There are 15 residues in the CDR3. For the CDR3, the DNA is TGTGCCAGCAGCAAAGGCGTAAGTCGCGGCTACGAGCAGTACTTC. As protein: CASSKGVSRGYEQYF.

CDR3 bases: TGTGCCAGCAGCGTAGCGGCAGGGAACTATGGCTACACCTTC. This sequence encodes CASSVAAGNYGYTF. The V call is TRBV9, the J call TRBJ1-2; D perhaps matches TRBD1 (5 bases). In germline, CDR1 is SGDLS, CDR2 YYNGEE. This CDR3 region has 14 residues. Trimming left V 0 bases short and J 2 bases short, with 8 bases between.

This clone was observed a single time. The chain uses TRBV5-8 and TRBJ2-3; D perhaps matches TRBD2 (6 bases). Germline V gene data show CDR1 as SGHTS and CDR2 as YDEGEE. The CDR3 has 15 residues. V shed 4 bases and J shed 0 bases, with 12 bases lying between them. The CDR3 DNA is TGTGCCAGCAGCGACGGGAGCGGGAGCACAGATACGCAGTATTTT. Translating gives CASSDGSGSTDTQYF.

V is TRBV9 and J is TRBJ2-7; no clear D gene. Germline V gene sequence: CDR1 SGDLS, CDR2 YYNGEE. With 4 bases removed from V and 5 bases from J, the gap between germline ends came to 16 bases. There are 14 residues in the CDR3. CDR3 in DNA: TGTGCCAGCAGCACCGTAGGAGCTTCTGACGAGCAGTACTTC. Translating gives CASSTVGASDEQYF.

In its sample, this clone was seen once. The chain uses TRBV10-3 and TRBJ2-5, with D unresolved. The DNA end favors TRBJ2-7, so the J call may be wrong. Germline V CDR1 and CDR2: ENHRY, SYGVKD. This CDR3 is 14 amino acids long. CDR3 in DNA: TGTGCCATCAGTGAAGAGGCTTACTCCTACGAGCAGTACTTC. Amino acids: CAISEEAYSYEQYF.